The rows below give T cell receptor beta chains drawn from one sample of a study of technical replicates of blood from several donors. TCRdb keeps only in-frame clones here, not all; method: immunoSEQ multiplex PCR. The sample contains tens of thousands of clones, 85% to 95% of which appear only once. The sample taken for sequencing was T cells isolated from PBMCs. These receptors were collected from a human donor in good health. Each CDR3 is given with its conserved first and last residue. A D gene is named only where the DNA matches it firmly. Not all rows give a size; the values are once, few, many and, for expanded clones, a class.

D gene,J gene,clone size,V gene,CDR3 protein,CDR3 DNA
TRBD1,TRBJ1-1,-,TRBV6-1,CASTKDRGRTEAFF,TGTGCCAGCACCAAGGACAGGGGCAGAACTGAAGCTTTCTTT
TRBD1,TRBJ1-1,-,TRBV10-3,CAISDLDRVTEAFF,TGTGCCATCAGTGACTTAGACAGGGTGACTGAAGCTTTCTTT
-,TRBJ2-3,-,TRBV5-1,CASSRGGDTDTQYF,TGCGCCAGCAGTAGAGGAGGGGACACAGATACGCAGTATTTT
-,TRBJ2-6,-,TRBV6-4,CASSDSDSESSGANVLTF,TGTGCCAGCAGTGACTCCGACAGCGAGAGCTCTGGGGCCAACGTCCTGACTTTC
-,TRBJ1-1,-,TRBV11-2,CASSLGTRNTEAFF,TGTGCCAGCAGCTTAGGCACAAGGAACACTGAAGCTTTCTTT
-,TRBJ1-5,-,TRBV6-1,CASSEGGIGNQPQHF,TGTGCCAGCAGTGAAGGTGGTATCGGGAATCAGCCCCAGCATTTT
TRBD2,TRBJ2-7,-,TRBV11-3,CASSLVWRESEQYF,TGTGCCAGCAGCTTGGTTTGGCGGGAGTCCGAGCAGTACTTC
TRBD1,TRBJ1-4,-,TRBV30,CAWSEVGTDNEKLFF,TGTGCCTGGAGTGAGGTCGGGACAGATAATGAAAAACTGTTTTTT
-,TRBJ2-7,-,TRBV10-3,CAISELDSKGSYEQYF,TGTGCCATCAGTGAGTTGGACAGTAAGGGCTCCTACGAGCAGTACTTC
TRBD2,TRBJ2-7,-,TRBV5-4,CASSTGSSGSYEQYF,TGTGCCAGCAGCACGGGGAGTAGCGGGAGTTACGAGCAGTACTTC
-,TRBJ2-7,-,TRBV30,CAWSVLVGEQYF,TGTGCCTGGAGTGTACTGGTTGGCGAGCAGTACTTC
-,TRBJ1-2,-,TRBV5-1,CASSFPDYGYTF,TGCGCCAGCAGCTTCCCGGACTATGGCTACACCTTC
-,TRBJ2-7,once,TRBV7-6,CASSSSGEQYF,TGTGCCAGCAGTTCATCCGGGGAGCAGTACTTC
-,TRBJ1-4,-,TRBV10-3,CAISALQGTNEKLFF,TGTGCCATCAGTGCCCTCCAGGGAACTAATGAAAAACTGTTTTTT
TRBD1,TRBJ1-2,-,TRBV27,CASSIGTGDYYGYTF,TGTGCCAGCAGTATAGGGACAGGGGACTACTATGGCTACACCTTC
-,TRBJ1-4,once,TRBV27,CASSADTFEKLFF,TGTGCCAGCAGTGCGGACACATTCGAAAAACTGTTTTTT
-,TRBJ2-7,-,TRBV9,CASSVGSGSYEQYF,TGTGCCAGCAGCGTAGGAAGCGGTTCCTACGAGCAGTACTTC
TRBD1,TRBJ1-1,-,TRBV4-2,CASSQEQGAGAEAFF,TGTGCCAGCAGCCAAGAACAGGGGGCTGGCGCTGAAGCTTTCTTT
-,TRBJ2-5,-,TRBV6-1,CASSEAGLQETQYF,TGTGCCAGCAGTGAAGCGGGGCTCCAAGAGACCCAGTACTTC
-,TRBJ2-1,-,TRBV4-1,CASSQANPTGNEQFF,TGCGCCAGCAGCCAAGCAAACCCGACTGGAAATGAGCAGTTCTTC
-,TRBJ2-7,-,TRBV15,CATSSGLAYSYEQYF,TGTGCCACCAGCAGTGGCCTAGCGTACTCCTACGAGCAGTACTTC
TRBD2,TRBJ2-3,-,TRBV7-2,CASSLWAGEDTQYF,TGTGCCAGCAGCTTATGGGCGGGAGAGGATACGCAGTATTTT
TRBD2,TRBJ2-1,-,TRBV4-2,CASSQDLGGGRPDNEQFF,TGTGCCAGCAGCCAAGATCTCGGAGGCGGGAGGCCTGACAATGAGCAGTTCTTC
-,TRBJ1-1,-,TRBV5-8,CASTPLGQALNTEAFF,TGTGCCAGCACCCCCCTGGGACAAGCATTGAACACTGAAGCTTTCTTT
TRBD1,TRBJ1-5,-,TRBV4-1,CASSHQTGSNQPQHF,TGCGCCAGCAGCCACCAGACAGGGTCTAATCAGCCCCAGCATTTT
-,TRBJ1-2,-,TRBV30,CAWTEGGGYTF,TGTGCCTGGACAGAAGGGGGTGGCTACACCTTC
-,TRBJ1-4,-,TRBV6-1,CASSRGGDKEKLFF,TGTGCCAGCAGTAGGGGAGGGGATAAGGAAAAACTGTTTTTT
-,TRBJ2-5,-,TRBV7-3,CASSLSPGLETQYF,TGTGCCAGCAGCTTAAGCCCAGGGCTAGAGACCCAGTACTTC
TRBD1,TRBJ1-1,-,TRBV5-4,CASSEGQGTEAFF,TGTGCCAGCAGCGAGGGACAGGGGACTGAAGCTTTCTTT
TRBD2,TRBJ2-2,-,TRBV7-7,CASSFLVPSGTGELFF,TGTGCTAGCAGCTTCTTGGTCCCTAGCGGCACCGGGGAGCTGTTTTTT
-,TRBJ1-2,-,TRBV19,CASSMDREHYGYTF,TGTGCCAGTAGTATGGACCGGGAGCACTATGGCTACACCTTC
-,TRBJ2-2,-,TRBV27,CASSLGWGGNGELFF,TGTGCCAGCTCTCTGGGTTGGGGGGGCAATGGGGAGCTGTTTTTT